This passage covers 22 T cell receptor beta chains from one sample sequenced in a study of blood T cells in healthy people across ages. It was with a sample-barcoded 5' primer and a J-beta primer mix that a second PCR of about 7 to 12 cycles was run. In TCRdb, the 5' RACE reads were re-called with MiXCR into one record per CDR3 protein. The data hold around 1,100,000 distinct CDR3 sequences, with 35% to 45% observed a single time. Specimen: blood. The source is a young man in good health.

CDR3 amino acids: CASSSGLAWDNEQYF. As DNA, the CDR3 is TGTGCCAGCAGTTCAGGACTAGCCTGGGACAATGAGCAGTACTTC. The chain joins TRBV6-2 or TRBV6-3 to TRBJ2-7; 8 bases map to TRBD2. Trimming at V came to 4 bases and at J to 7 bases, leaving 12 bases not matched to a gene. The germline V gene has CDR1 MNHEY and CDR2 SVGEGT. This CDR3 spans 15 amino acids.

In its sample, this clonotype was seen a few times. The rearrangement links TRBV28 to TRBJ2-2; a possible D gene is TRBD1 (6 bases). The CDR3 sequence is 14 residues long. Germline V gene data show CDR1 as MDHEN and CDR2 as SYDVKM. Trimming pared 6 bases from V and 4 bases from J, leaving 12 bases between. DNA of the CDR3: TGTGCCAGCAGAAGCCAGGGGTTCACCGGGGAGCTGTTTTTT. Protein: CASRSQGFTGELFF.

This chain connects TRBV30 to TRBJ1-2; no reliable D call. V dropped 1 base and J dropped 8 bases, with 11 bases sitting between them. Germline assignment: CDR1 GTSNPN and CDR2 SVGIG (reference sequence). This CDR3 contains 12 residues. The DNA for the CDR3 is TGTGCCTGGAGTGCTGCGGGGTGGGGCTACACCTTC. It codes for CAWSAAGWGYTF.

Notes on this clonotype: An end of the junction does not agree with germline; a read error may underlie this. The chain combines TRBV9 with TRBJ2-3; weak D call: TRBD1 (7 bases). This CDR3 has 16 amino acids. Germline V gene sequence: CDR1 SGDLS, CDR2 YYNGEE. The CDR3 DNA reads TGTGCCAGCAGTGTAGCGGACAGGCGCGCAGCAGATACGCAGTATTTT. Its protein product is CASSVADRRAADTQYF.

V gene TRBV20-1 combines with J gene TRBJ2-1; the D gene is possibly TRBD1 (5 bases). CDR3 length equals 16 residues. Trimming stripped 4 bases from V and 8 bases from J, with 24 bases between. CDR1 DFQATT and CDR2 SNEGSKA come from the germline V gene (reference sequence). CDR3 coding DNA: TGCAGTGCTACTAGGGGATATAATAGGCCGCACGATGAGCAGTTCTTC. It codes for CSATRGYNRPHDEQFF.

This clonotype was observed a few times. This sequence joins TRBV5-1 and TRBJ1-1; the D is unclear. This CDR3 region has 14 residues. V shed 3 bases and J shed 1 base, with 10 bases lying between them. Germline CDR1 is SGHRS and CDR2 is YFSETQ. The CDR3 nucleotides read TGCGCCAGCAGCTCGGACGGGCAGAACACTGAAGCTTTCTTT. Translating it yields CASSSDGQNTEAFF.

This clonotype came up a few times. The V call is TRBV4-1, the J call TRBJ1-2; 7 bases are a match to TRBD1. Looked up from germline, CDR1 is MGHRA and CDR2 is YSYEKL. The CDR3 runs to 15 residues. Trimming removed 0 bases from V and 4 bases from J; junction bases left unmatched: 5. For the CDR3, the DNA is TGCGCCAGCAGCCAAGAGTACAGGGGTGGCTATGGCTACACCTTC. Translation gives CASSQEYRGGYGYTF.

The V and J genes are TRBV27 and TRBJ1-4; 10 bases match TRBD1. The CDR3 spans 19 residues. V lost 3 bases and J lost 5; bases outside the gene matches: 15. The germline CDR1 and CDR2 sequences are MNHEY and SMNVEV (reference sequence). In nucleotides, the CDR3 is TGTGCCAGCAGTTTCAGCGACAGGGGGCTCGGTCGACGGAATGAAAAACTGTTTTTT. Its protein product is CASSFSDRGLGRRNEKLFF. Using reference TRBV27 and TRBJ1-4 for the parts outside the CDR3, the full variable domain is EAQVTQNPRYLITVTGKKLTVTCSQNMNHEYMSWYRQDPGLGLRQIYYSMNVEVTDKGDVPEGYKVSRKEKRNFPLILESPSPNQTSLYFCASSFSDRGLGRRNEKLFFGSGTQLSVL.

In regard to this clonotype: The junction does not match germline at one end; this may be a read error. The genes are TRBV6-2 or TRBV6-3 and TRBJ1-1; D is possibly TRBD1 (5 bases). Germline V lookup: CDR1 MNHEY, CDR2 SVGEGT. The CDR3 extends over 14 amino acids. DNA of the CDR3: TGTGCCGGCAGAATACAGGCCGTGAACACTGAAGCTTTCTTT. Protein: CAGRIQAVNTEAFF.

This clonotype was counted only a few times. The rearrangement uses TRBV7-2 and TRBJ2-7; no clear D gene. Germline values: CDR1 SGHTA, CDR2 FQGNSA. V lost 5 bases to trimming and J lost 7 bases, with 15 bases between them. This CDR3 contains 13 residues. The CDR3 nucleotides are TGTGCCAGCAGCCCCGGACGGAACAATGAGCAGTACTTC. It is translated as CASSPGRNNEQYF.

The chain has TRBV4-3 and TRBJ1-5; D is unclear. This CDR3 comprises 15 residues. The germline V gene has CDR1 LGHNA and CDR2 YSLEER. The V and J ends lost 8 bases and 0 bases respectively, with 14 bases between them. The CDR3 protein is CASSPGPGSNQPQHF. Here the CDR3 DNA reads TGCGCCAGCTCTCCCGGGCCTGGTAGCAATCAGCCCCAGCATTTT.

This clonotype was detected only a few times. The gene calls are TRBV15 and TRBJ2-1, with 9 bases identical to TRBD2. The J segment lost 6 bases and the V segment lost 0 bases, leaving 6 bases of the junction unmatched. Germline V gives CDR1 LNHNV, CDR2 YYDKDF (reference sequence). This CDR3 contains 16 residues. CDR3 residues: CATSRDPSGAPNEQFF. The CDR3 DNA reads as TGTGCCACCAGCAGAGACCCTAGCGGGGCCCCCAATGAGCAGTTCTTC.

This clonotype was counted between two and nine times. The V gene is TRBV6-2 or TRBV6-3, the J gene TRBJ2-3, with D maybe TRBD1 (5 bases). Per the germline V gene, CDR1 is MNHEY and CDR2 is SVGEGT. V was shortened by 6 bases and J by 2 bases, with 12 bases between the two germline ends. The CDR3 loop spans 14 amino acids. Written as DNA, the CDR3 is TGTGCCAGCAGAACGCAGGGTTTCACAGATACGCAGTATTTT. Translating gives CASRTQGFTDTQYF.

This clonotype showed up many times. V usage is TRBV28 and J usage is TRBJ2-1, with D possibly matching TRBD2 (6 bases). V was cut by 7 bases and J by 9 bases, with 22 bases left in between. Germline V lookup: CDR1 MDHEN, CDR2 SYDVKM. The CDR3 covers 15 residues. The DNA for the CDR3 is TGTGCCAGCAACCAACGTGGGACTCTTTATGGTGAGCAGTTCTTC. As protein: CASNQRGTLYGEQFF.

The rearrangement joins TRBV29-1 to TRBJ2-2; a weak D match, TRBD2 (5 bases). CDR3 size: 14 residues. V lost 3 bases to trimming and J lost 2 bases, with 10 bases between them. In germline, CDR1 is SQVTM, CDR2 ANQGSEA. CDR3: CSVEDGVNTGELFF. The CDR3 DNA follows: TGCAGCGTTGAGGACGGGGTCAACACCGGGGAGCTGTTTTTT.

This rearrangement joins TRBV12-3 or TRBV12-4 to TRBJ1-2; 9 bases fit TRBD1. V shed 5 bases and J 6 bases; nucleotides not matched to a gene: 7. The CDR3 is made up of 14 amino acids. The CDR3 is CASSNSGTGNGYTF. CDR3 bases: TGTGCCAGCAGTAATTCCGGGACAGGGAATGGCTACACCTTC.

This clonotype came up a few times. The chain recombines TRBV4-3 with TRBJ2-7, with 8 nucleotides matching TRBD1. After removal of 4 bases from V and 3 bases from J, the junction contained 5 bases not matched to a gene. The CDR3 covers 14 residues. Germline V CDR1 and CDR2: LGHNA, YSLEER. CDR3 bases: TGCGCCAGCAGCCCAGGGGGCAGCCGCTACGAGCAGTACTTC. It is translated as CASSPGGSRYEQYF.

The chain uses TRBV4-3 and TRBJ2-1; 7 nucleotides align to TRBD1. Per the germline V gene, CDR1 is LGHNA and CDR2 is YSLEER. This CDR3 spans 14 amino acids. V trimming: 0 bases; J trimming: 8 bases; junction bases outside the gene matches: 4. CDR3 in amino acids: CASSQDGQVDEQFF. CDR3 DNA sequence: TGCGCCAGCAGCCAAGACGGACAGGTGGATGAGCAGTTCTTC.

This chain links TRBV5-1 with TRBJ2-6; D is unclear. The germline gives CDR1 SGHRS, CDR2 YFSETQ. This CDR3 contains 14 residues. The V end lost 4 bases, the J end lost 1 base, and 6 bases lay between the germline ends. The CDR3 region is CASSLKSGANVLTF. CDR3 coding DNA: TGCGCCAGCAGCCTGAAATCTGGGGCCAACGTCCTGACTTTC.

The chain links TRBV7-9 to TRBJ1-4; TRBD1 is a possible D gene (6 bases). Trimming left V 4 bases short and J 0 bases short, with 9 bases between. Germline loops: CDR1 SEHNR, CDR2 FQNEAQ (reference sequence). The CDR3 runs 15 residues. The CDR3 nucleotides are TGTGCCAGCAGCTCCGGACAGTCAACTAATGAAAAACTGTTTTTT. Translation gives CASSSGQSTNEKLFF.

Remarks on this clonotype: A much bigger clone sits one base away, suggesting this may be a read error. The CDR3 DNA follows: TGCAGTGCTAGAGATCTAGGGTATGACACAGATACGCAGTATTTT. It is translated as CSARDLGYDTDTQYF. The V call is TRBV20-1, the J call TRBJ2-3; D is undetermined. The germline gives CDR1 DFQATT, CDR2 SNEGSKA (reference sequence). This CDR3 region has 15 residues. V lost 0 bases and J 2 bases, leaving 12 bases between the germline ends.

This chain links TRBV5-1 with TRBJ2-1; 9 bases match TRBD2. Germline V gene data show CDR1 as SGHRS and CDR2 as YFSETQ. This CDR3 is 16 amino acids long. The junction had 10 bases not matched to a gene; V was cut back by 7 bases and J by 2 bases. The CDR3 spells CASDPLTSGPYNEQFF. For the CDR3, the DNA is TGCGCCAGCGACCCCTTGACTAGCGGACCCTACAATGAGCAGTTCTTC.